The clone carrying this T cell receptor (beta chain) was counted at least ten times. Antigen unknown. The source of the sample is a study of T cells in Graves' hyperthyroidism and ophthalmopathy. No ophthalmopathy progression within 18 months constituted stable Graves' hyperthyroidism. Diagnosis rested on symptoms, serum thyroxine and TRAb, thyroid ultrasound, and orbital computed tomography. Fresh 10 ml peripheral blood yielded PBMCs. Study-wide findings and caveats: Most clonotypes expanded in thyroid above 0.001 were likewise present in blood.

Authors of the study amplified TCR beta CDR3 regions from RNA transcripts. Primed by the HTBI set, a first-round RT-PCR was run on the TCR CDR3. TCRdb used MiXCR to reprocess the multiplex PCR reads, holding one entry per CDR3 protein. The sample has approximately 710,000 distinct CDR3 sequences, 17% seen once. The CDR3 is 13 amino acids. The ends were cut back, 6 bases at V and 1 base at J, with 8 bases in the middle. Germline V CDR1 and CDR2: SGHTA, FQGTGA. The chain uses TRBV7-3 and TRBJ2-3; D is unresolved. The sequenced material came from blood. The origin of this receptor is a man between 45 and 60 years old with Graves' hyperthyroidism. CDR3: CASRNAGTDTQYF. The CDR3 bases are TGTGCCAGCAGGAACGCTGGCACAGATACGCAGTATTTT. The complete variable domain, with remaining parts taken from reference TRBV7-3 and TRBJ2-3, reads GAGVSQTPSNKVTEKGKYVELRCDPISGHTALYWYRQSLGQGPEFLIYFQGTGAADDSGLPNDRFFAVRPEGSVSTLKIQRTERGDSAVYLCASRNAGTDTQYFGPGTRLTVL.